Presented here are 5 T cell receptor beta chains from one specimen sequenced in a study of Graves' ophthalmopathy and Graves' hyperthyroidism. Amplification of TCR beta CDR3 regions used RNA transcripts. Second-round multiplex PCR followed a first-round RT-PCR using HTBI primers. MiXCR, run by TCRdb on the multiplex PCR reads, gives a single entry per CDR3 protein. This table has 350,000 to 450,000 distinct CDR3 sequences, 20% to 25% appearing once. Sequenced material: peripheral blood. Receptor source: a woman in her late teens or twenties with stable Graves' hyperthyroidism.

This clonotype was seen a handful of times. The chain couples TRBV9 to TRBJ2-5; D perhaps matches TRBD1 (5 bases). Germline V CDR1 and CDR2: SGDLS, YYNGEE. The CDR3 has 13 amino acids. V dropped 3 bases and J dropped 1 base, with 7 bases sitting between them. CDR3: CASSAGSQETQYF. The DNA for the CDR3 is TGTGCCAGCAGCGCAGGGTCCCAAGAGACCCAGTACTTC.

This clonotype was recorded many times. An end of the junction differs from the germline gene, which may be a read error. The chain couples TRBV12-3 or TRBV12-4 to TRBJ1-1; maybe TRBD1 (5 bases). This CDR3 region has 15 residues. The CDR3 loop reads CASSLAKGTFTGAFF. CDR3 DNA sequence: TGTGCCAGCAGTTTAGCGAAGGGGACTTTTACTGGAGCTTTCTTT.

V usage is TRBV5-1 and J usage is TRBJ1-2, with TRBD1 matching over 8 bases. The CDR3 contains 13 residues. CDR1 is SGHRS and CDR2 is YFSETQ in the germline V gene. J gave up 8 bases and V 4 bases, and 7 bases lay outside the gene matches. The CDR3: CASSRWTGSGYTF. CDR3 in DNA: TGCGCCAGCAGCCGATGGACAGGGTCGGGCTACACCTTC.

The V and J genes are TRBV19 and TRBJ2-7; unclear D gene. The CDR3 extends over 13 amino acids. Trimming left V 4 bases short and J 0 bases short, with 7 bases between. Germline V gene sequence: CDR1 LNHDA, CDR2 SQIVND (reference sequence). CDR3: CASSKTHSYEQYF. CDR3 coding DNA: TGTGCCAGTAGTAAAACCCACTCCTACGAGCAGTACTTC.

This clonotype came up many times. The CDR3 sequence: CSARDLNGQGNTEAFF. The CDR3 DNA reads TGCAGTGCTAGAGATCTGAACGGGCAGGGGAACACTGAAGCTTTCTTT. J is TRBJ1-1 and V is TRBV20-1; D is possibly TRBD1 (5 bases). The CDR3 spans 16 residues. CDR1 is DFQATT and CDR2 is SNEGSKA in the germline V gene (reference sequence). V shed 0 bases and J shed 1 base, with 15 bases lying between them.